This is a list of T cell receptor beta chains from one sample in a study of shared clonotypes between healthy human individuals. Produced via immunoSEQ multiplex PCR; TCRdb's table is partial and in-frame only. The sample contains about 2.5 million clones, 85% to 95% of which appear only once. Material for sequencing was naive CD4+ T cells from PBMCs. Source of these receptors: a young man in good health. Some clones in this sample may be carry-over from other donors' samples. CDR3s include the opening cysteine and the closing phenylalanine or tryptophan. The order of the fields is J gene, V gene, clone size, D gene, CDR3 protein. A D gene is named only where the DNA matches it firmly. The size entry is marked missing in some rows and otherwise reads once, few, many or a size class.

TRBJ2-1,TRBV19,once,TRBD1,CASSIETGGGQFF
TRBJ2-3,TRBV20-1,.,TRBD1,CSAGTGQTQYF
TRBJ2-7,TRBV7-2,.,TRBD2,CASSLGTSGRREQYF
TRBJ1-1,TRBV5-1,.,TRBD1,CASSATGTGSEAFF
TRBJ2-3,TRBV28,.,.,CASLVARTDTQYF
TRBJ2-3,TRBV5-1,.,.,CASSYNAAGTDTQYF
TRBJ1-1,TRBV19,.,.,CASSVSRGLGTEAFF
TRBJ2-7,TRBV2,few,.,CASSAYEQYF
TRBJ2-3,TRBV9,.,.,CASSVATRGGTDTQYF
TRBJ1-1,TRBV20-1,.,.,CSAGTLLAAFF